The T cell receptor (beta chain) under discussion was sequenced for a study of blood T cell repertoires in COVID-19. For the study at large: Italy, Spain and the United States were the sources of the convalescent and acute COVID-19 samples. T cells, B-cell-depleted T cells, or PBMCs supplied cDNA or gDNA.

Per the germline V gene, CDR1 is MNHNY and CDR2 is SVGAGI (reference sequence). J gave up 5 bases and V 6 bases, and 6 bases lay outside the gene matches. The CDR3 covers 13 residues. Per the original methods: Reference gene primer amplification gave estimated nucleated cell counts. Here immunoSEQ multiplex PCR was the method, and the copy in TCRdb shows in-frame clones only, minus some. V and J calls and clone size follow that table, whereas D and trimming were derived from the DNA. The profile shows hundreds of thousands of clones, 80% to 85% of them singletons. This TCR came from an elderly woman with active or convalescent COVID-19. The chain has TRBV6-6 and TRBJ2-5, with TRBD2 matching over 7 bases. Material: peripheral blood. CDR3 DNA sequence: TGTGCCAGCAGCAGGGAGGGCCTCGAGACCCAGTACTTC. Amino acid sequence: CASSREGLETQYF.